This T cell receptor beta chain is from a study of vaccination and CD4 T cells after COVID-19. In the case of this clonotype: The antigen is unknown.

Germline CDR1 is SGHAT and CDR2 is FQNNGV. The CDR3 contains 15 residues. V lost 8 bases, J lost 4 bases, and 17 bases lay in between. The Oncomine TCR Beta short-read assay was applied to DNA of cultured CD4+ T cells. Each CDR3 protein is one row after TCRdb ran MiXCR on the PCR reads. The repertoire consists of approximately 4,100 distinct CDR3 sequences, with 20% to 25% occurring once and the leading ten covering approximately 17%. As for treatment: approximately 10-day PBMC culture with coronavirus spike peptide pools or control peptides (ViraFEST assay). Expansion of antigen-specific T cells with peptide pools by ViraFEST preceded sequencing of TCRs.

The specimen sequenced was CD4+ T cells from blood, cultured in vitro. This receptor was taken from a human donor who had recovered from COVID-19. The rearrangement uses TRBV11-2 and TRBJ2-2, with a possible D match to TRBD2 (6 bases). The CDR3: CASRHLREATGELFF. The DNA for the CDR3 is TGTGCCAGCCGACATCTAAGGGAGGCCACCGGGGAGCTGTTTTTT.